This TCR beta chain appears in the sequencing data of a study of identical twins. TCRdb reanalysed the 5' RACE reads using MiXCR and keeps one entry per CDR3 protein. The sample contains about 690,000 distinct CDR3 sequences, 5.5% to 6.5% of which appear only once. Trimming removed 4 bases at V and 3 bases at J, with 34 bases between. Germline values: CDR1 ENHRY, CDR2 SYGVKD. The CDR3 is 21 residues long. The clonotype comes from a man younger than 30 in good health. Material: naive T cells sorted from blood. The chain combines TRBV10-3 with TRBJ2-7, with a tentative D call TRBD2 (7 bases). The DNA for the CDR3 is TGTGCCATCAGTGGAGAAGGGGGGGGCCGTATAGGGTCGACACCTCGCTACGAGCAGTACTTC. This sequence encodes CAISGEGGGRIGSTPRYEQYF.